Each of the 19 T cell receptor beta chains below was sequenced from the same sample in a study of blood T cell repertoires in COVID-19. Sequencing used immunoSEQ multiplex PCR; TCRdb keeps in-frame clones, though not all of them. The repertoire holds some 160,000 clones, about 86% seen once, with 10% in the top ten. The sequencing input was peripheral blood. The receptors stem from a woman aged 65 to 85 with COVID-19, enrolled during active disease.

The CDR3: CASSLAGGEAFF. In DNA, the CDR3 is TGCGCCAGCAGCTTGGCCGGAGGGGAGGCTTTCTTT. The chain carries TRBV5-1 and TRBJ1-1; D is possibly TRBD1 (5 bases). Trimming shortened V by 0 bases and J by 11 bases, and 11 bases separated the two germline ends. The germline V gene has CDR1 SGHRS and CDR2 YFSETQ. The CDR3 consists of 12 residues.

V usage is TRBV5-4 and J usage is TRBJ2-5; TRBD1 matches at 8 bases. J gave up 1 base and V 5 bases, and 4 bases lay outside the gene matches. Germline V CDR1 and CDR2: SGHNT, YYREEE (reference sequence). This CDR3 contains 14 residues. The CDR3 spells CASRRDRTQETQYF. CDR3 bases: TGTGCCAGCAGACGGGACAGGACCCAAGAGACCCAGTACTTC.

The chain uses TRBV30 and TRBJ1-1; unclear D gene. Trimming stripped 4 bases from V and 1 base from J, with 13 bases between. This CDR3 spans 14 amino acids. Germline lookup yields CDR1 GTSNPN and CDR2 SVGIG (reference sequence). In DNA form, the CDR3 reads TGTGCCTGGAATCCGGGTGTGCGGAACACTGAAGCTTTCTTT. The encoded protein is CAWNPGVRNTEAFF.

The rearrangement links TRBV6-5 to TRBJ1-1; perhaps TRBD1 as D (5 bases). There are 13 residues in the CDR3. Germline V CDR1 and CDR2: MNHEY, SVGAGI. Trimming left V 7 bases short and J 3 bases short, with 12 bases between. In DNA form, the CDR3 reads TGTGCCAGCACTGCAGGGTATTACACTGAAGCTTTCTTT. Amino acids: CASTAGYYTEAFF.

Only a few counts were recorded for this clone. V usage is TRBV24-1 and J usage is TRBJ1-1; 7 bases align to TRBD1. The V and J ends lost 5 bases and 10 bases, in that order; junction bases with no gene match: 21. This CDR3 comprises 17 residues. From germline, CDR1 is KGHDR and CDR2 SFDVKD. The CDR3 protein is CATSGRQGSRTTGAAFF. The CDR3 DNA sequence: TGTGCCACCAGTGGGCGACAGGGCTCAAGGACCACAGGGGCAGCTTTCTTT.

The J gene is TRBJ2-7, the V gene TRBV5-1, with 8 bases identical to TRBD1. The CDR3 is made up of 14 amino acids. CDR1 and CDR2 (germline): SGHRS, YFSETQ. The V gene end was trimmed by 1 base and the J gene end by 7 bases; junction bases not matched to a gene: 7. The CDR3 protein is CASSLTGQALEQYF. The CDR3, as DNA: TGCGCCAGCAGCTTGACGGGACAGGCTTTAGAGCAGTACTTC.

CDR3 loop: CASSFRQGLNEKLFF. In DNA form, the CDR3 reads TGTGCCAGCAGTTTCAGACAGGGACTTAATGAAAAACTGTTTTTT. The V and J genes are TRBV6-6 and TRBJ1-4; 7 bases match TRBD1. CDR1 is MNHNY and CDR2 is SVGAGI in the germline V gene (reference sequence). This CDR3 has 15 residues. V lost 4 bases to trimming and J lost 4 bases; unmatched junction nucleotides: 6.

CDR3 in DNA: TGTGCCAGCAGCCACTTCTTTACCTACGAGCAGTACTTC. It codes for CASSHFFTYEQYF. The chain has TRBV14 and TRBJ2-7; D unclear. The CDR3 is 13 residues long. V shed 3 bases and J shed 2 bases, with 8 bases lying between them. The V gene's germline CDR1 is SGHDN and CDR2 FVKESK.

V gene TRBV19 combines with J gene TRBJ2-1, with TRBD1 matching over 7 bases. Germline CDR1 is LNHDA and CDR2 is SQIVND (reference sequence). This CDR3 has 15 residues. Trimming at V came to 2 bases and at J to 3 bases, leaving 4 bases not matched to a gene. CDR3 residues: CASSISQGSYNEQFF. In DNA, the CDR3 is TGTGCCAGTAGTATATCACAGGGGAGCTACAATGAGCAGTTCTTC.

J is TRBJ1-6 and V is TRBV15, with TRBD1 as a possible D gene (5 bases). The CDR3 runs to 16 residues. CDR1 is LNHNV and CDR2 is YYDKDF in the germline V gene (reference sequence). The ends were cut back, 0 bases at V and 7 bases at J, with 13 bases in the middle. This CDR3 reads CATSRDPAGKNSPLHF. In DNA, the CDR3 is TGTGCCACCAGCAGAGATCCGGCAGGGAAAAATTCACCCCTCCACTTT. Filled out from reference TRBV15 and TRBJ1-6, the complete variable domain reads DAMVIQNPRYQVTQFGKPVTLSCSQTLNHNVMYWYQQKSSQAPKLLFHYYDKDFNNEADTPDNFQSRRPNTSFCFLDIRSPGLGDTAMYLCATSRDPAGKNSPLHFGNGTRLTVT.

This clone was detected a few times. Other DNA variants within this sample encode the same CDR3. The CDR3 sequence is CASSQGGGQPQHF. The CDR3 coding sequence is TGTGCCAGCAGCCAAGGCGGGGGACAGCCCCAGCATTTT. The V and J genes are TRBV3-1 (or the pseudogene TRBV3-2) and TRBJ1-5; possible D gene TRBD1, 5 bases. The V gene's germline CDR1 is LGHDT and CDR2 YNNKEL (reference sequence). CDR3 length: 13 amino acids. V dropped 1 base and J dropped 7 bases, with 8 bases sitting between them.

The rearrangement joins TRBV20-1 to TRBJ1-5, with 8 nucleotides matching TRBD1. Trimming at V came to 3 bases and at J to 2 bases, leaving 3 bases not matched to a gene. Germline V gene lookup returns CDR1 DFQATT and CDR2 SNEGSKA (reference sequence). The CDR3 is 14 residues long. The CDR3 region is CSASDRGGNQPQHF. The CDR3 DNA reads as TGCAGTGCTAGTGACAGGGGAGGCAATCAGCCCCAGCATTTT.

V gene TRBV15 combines with J gene TRBJ2-2, with no clear D. V was clipped by 3 bases and J by 2 bases, with 7 bases between them. The CDR3 is 14 residues long. Germline-derived CDR1 and CDR2 are LNHNV and YYDKDF (reference sequence). The CDR3 nucleotides read TGTGCCACCAGCAGGGGCAGAAACACCGGGGAGCTGTTTTTT. Protein product: CATSRGRNTGELFF.

The rearrangement links TRBV28 to TRBJ2-1; 8 bases fit TRBD2. The germline V gene has CDR1 MDHEN and CDR2 SYDVKM. There are 15 residues in the CDR3. The V and J ends lost 5 bases and 8 bases, in that order; junction bases with no gene match: 11. In DNA, the CDR3 is TGTGCCAGCAGTCCCGCGGCGGCGGGGGGCGATGAGCAGTTCTTC. This encodes CASSPAAAGGDEQFF.

The CDR3 sequence is CASSVVDSHSGNTIYF. In nucleotides, the CDR3 is TGTGCCAGCAGCGTAGTCGACAGCCACTCTGGAAACACCATATATTTT. The chain links TRBV9 to TRBJ1-3, with D perhaps TRBD1 (5 bases). Germline CDR1 and CDR2: SGDLS and YYNGEE. The CDR3 consists of 16 residues. V lost 0 bases, J lost 0 bases, and 10 bases lay in between.

The CDR3 region has the DNA TGTGCCAGCAGCTTATCACTGGGGAGGAACACTGAAGCTTTCTTT. The encoded protein is CASSLSLGRNTEAFF. V usage is TRBV7-9 and J usage is TRBJ1-1; D call uncertain. CDR1 and CDR2 (germline): SEHNR, FQNEAQ (reference sequence). Trimming took 2 bases from V and 1 from J, leaving 11 bases between them. The CDR3 consists of 15 residues.

The V gene is TRBV20-1, the J gene TRBJ1-1; D not certain. V was pared by 3 bases and J by 3 bases, with 14 bases between. CDR1 DFQATT and CDR2 SNEGSKA come from the germline V gene (reference sequence). CDR3 size: 14 residues. CDR3 sequence reads: CSASVGTRDTEAFF. CDR3 sequence (DNA): TGCAGTGCTAGTGTAGGCACTAGAGACACTGAAGCTTTCTTT.

The chain links TRBV10-3 to TRBJ1-2; 9 nucleotides agree with TRBD1. The CDR3 runs 13 residues. The J segment lost 8 bases and the V segment lost 5 bases, leaving 6 bases of the junction unmatched. Germline-derived CDR1 and CDR2 are ENHRY and SYGVKD. CDR3 region: CAISKQGASGYTF. The CDR3 region has the DNA TGTGCCATCAGTAAACAGGGGGCGAGCGGCTACACCTTC.

This clone was seen a handful of times. Other DNA sequences within the sample encode an identical CDR3. This chain uses TRBV2 with TRBJ2-5, with D possibly TRBD1 on 6 matching bases. V was pared by 4 bases and J by 2 bases, with 11 bases between. Germline V lookup: CDR1 SNHLY, CDR2 FYNNEI. The CDR3 has 14 amino acids. CDR3 in amino acids: CASSATGFQETQYF. CDR3 DNA sequence: TGTGCCAGCAGTGCGACAGGTTTTCAAGAGACCCAGTACTTC.